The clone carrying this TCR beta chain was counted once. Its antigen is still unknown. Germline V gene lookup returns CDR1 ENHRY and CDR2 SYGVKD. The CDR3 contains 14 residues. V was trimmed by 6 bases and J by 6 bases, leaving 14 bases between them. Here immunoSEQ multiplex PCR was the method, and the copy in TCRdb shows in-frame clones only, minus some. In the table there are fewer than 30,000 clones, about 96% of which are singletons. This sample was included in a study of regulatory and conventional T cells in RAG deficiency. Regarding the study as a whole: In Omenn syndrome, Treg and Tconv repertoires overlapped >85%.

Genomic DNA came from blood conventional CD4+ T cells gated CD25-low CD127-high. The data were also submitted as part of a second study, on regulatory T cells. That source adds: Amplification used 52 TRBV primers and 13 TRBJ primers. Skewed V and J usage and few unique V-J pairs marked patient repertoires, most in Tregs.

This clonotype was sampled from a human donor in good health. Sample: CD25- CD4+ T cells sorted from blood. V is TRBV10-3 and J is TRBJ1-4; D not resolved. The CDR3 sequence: CAIRATFGHEKLFF. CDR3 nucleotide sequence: TGTGCCATCAGAGCGACCTTCGGTCATGAAAAACTGTTTTTT.